The subject of this entry is one T cell receptor beta chain. What it binds is unknown. This sample stems from a study of cytomegalovirus exposure and HLA in healthy donors. General study points: Researchers reported in a later analysis that a missense DCLRE1C variant was tied to TCR beta V- and J-gene trimming. Reportedly, diagnosis of cytomegalovirus status by the classifier showed high specificity and sensitivity.

PCR used 60 Vbeta primers and 13 Jbeta primers. The method was immunoSEQ multiplex PCR; TCRdb's version includes in-frame clones alone and lacks a portion of them. Reported are approximately 150,000 clones; the ten largest clones contain 0.85% to 1%. V dropped 2 bases and J dropped 5 bases, with 10 bases sitting between them. There are 13 residues in the CDR3. Germline CDR1 is MGHDK and CDR2 is SYGVNS. The sequenced sample was PBMCs. This receptor was identified in a male donor in good health and CMV-seronegative. The chain is built from TRBV25-1 and TRBJ2-7; D uncertain. In DNA form, the CDR3 reads TGTGCCAGCAGTGAAGGCCTAGTTAACGAGCAGTACTTC. This translates into CASSEGLVNEQYF.